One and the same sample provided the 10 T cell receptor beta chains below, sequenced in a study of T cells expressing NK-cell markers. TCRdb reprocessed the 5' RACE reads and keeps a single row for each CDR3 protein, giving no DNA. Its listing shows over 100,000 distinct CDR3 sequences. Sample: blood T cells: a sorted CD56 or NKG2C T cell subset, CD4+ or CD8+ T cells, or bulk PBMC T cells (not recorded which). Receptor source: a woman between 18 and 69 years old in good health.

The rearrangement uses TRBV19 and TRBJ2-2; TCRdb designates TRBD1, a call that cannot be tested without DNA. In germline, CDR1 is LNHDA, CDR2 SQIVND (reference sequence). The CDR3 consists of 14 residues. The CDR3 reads CASSIQGEYGELFF.

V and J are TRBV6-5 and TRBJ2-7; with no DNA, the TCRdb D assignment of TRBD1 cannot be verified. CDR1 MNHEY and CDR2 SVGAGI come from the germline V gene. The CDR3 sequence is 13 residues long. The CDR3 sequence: CASSYGASYEQYF.

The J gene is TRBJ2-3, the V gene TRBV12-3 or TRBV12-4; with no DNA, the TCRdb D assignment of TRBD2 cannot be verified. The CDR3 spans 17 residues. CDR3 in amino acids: CASSGTGTSGFGDTQYF.

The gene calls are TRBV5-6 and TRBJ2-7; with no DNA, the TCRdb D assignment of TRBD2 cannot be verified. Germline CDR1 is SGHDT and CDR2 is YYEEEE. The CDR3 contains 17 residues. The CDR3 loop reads CASSPGASGFPSYEQYF.

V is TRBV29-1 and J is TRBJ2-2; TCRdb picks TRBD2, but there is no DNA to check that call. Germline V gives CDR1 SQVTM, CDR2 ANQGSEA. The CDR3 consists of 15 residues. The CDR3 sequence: CSAAPSGRGTGELFF.

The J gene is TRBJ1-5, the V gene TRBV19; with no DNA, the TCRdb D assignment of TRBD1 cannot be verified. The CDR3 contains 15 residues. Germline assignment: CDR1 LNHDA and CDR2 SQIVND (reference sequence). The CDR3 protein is CASSARDTSNQPQHF.

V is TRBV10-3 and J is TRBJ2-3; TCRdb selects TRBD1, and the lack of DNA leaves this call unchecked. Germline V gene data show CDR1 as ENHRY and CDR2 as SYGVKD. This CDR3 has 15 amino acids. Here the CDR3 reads CAIRGETRWADTQYF.

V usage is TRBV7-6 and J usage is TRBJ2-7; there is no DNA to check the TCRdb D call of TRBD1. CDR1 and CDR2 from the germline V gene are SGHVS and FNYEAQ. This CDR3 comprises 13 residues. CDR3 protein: CASSYDRGYEQYF.

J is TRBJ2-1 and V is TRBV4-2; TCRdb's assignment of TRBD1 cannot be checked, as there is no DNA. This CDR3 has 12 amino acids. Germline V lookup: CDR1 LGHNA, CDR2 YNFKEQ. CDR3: CASSPGDLQQFF.

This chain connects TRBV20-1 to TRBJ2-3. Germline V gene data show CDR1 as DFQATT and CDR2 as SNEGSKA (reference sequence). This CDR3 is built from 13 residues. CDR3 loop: CSAREGGTDTQYF.